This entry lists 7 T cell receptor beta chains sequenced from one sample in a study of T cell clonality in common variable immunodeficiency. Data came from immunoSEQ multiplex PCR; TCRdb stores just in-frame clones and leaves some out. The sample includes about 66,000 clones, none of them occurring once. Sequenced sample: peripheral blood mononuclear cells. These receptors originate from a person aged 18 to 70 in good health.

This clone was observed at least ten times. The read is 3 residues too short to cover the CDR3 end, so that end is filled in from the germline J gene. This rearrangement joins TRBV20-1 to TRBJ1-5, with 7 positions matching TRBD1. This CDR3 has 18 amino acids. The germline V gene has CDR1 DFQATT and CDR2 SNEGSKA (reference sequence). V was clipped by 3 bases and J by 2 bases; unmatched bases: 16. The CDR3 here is CSASRSSPGTVGNQPQHF. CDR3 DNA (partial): TGCAGTGCTAGTAGGTCCTCGCCCGGGACAGTGGGCAATCAGCCC.

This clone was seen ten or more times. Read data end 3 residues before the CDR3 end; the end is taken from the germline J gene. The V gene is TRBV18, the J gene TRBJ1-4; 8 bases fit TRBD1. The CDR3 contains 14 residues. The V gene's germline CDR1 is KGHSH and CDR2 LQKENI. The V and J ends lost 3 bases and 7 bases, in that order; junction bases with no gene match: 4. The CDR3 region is CASSPQGAAEKLFF. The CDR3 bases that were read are TGTGCCAGCTCACCTCAGGGGGCGGCTGAAAAA.

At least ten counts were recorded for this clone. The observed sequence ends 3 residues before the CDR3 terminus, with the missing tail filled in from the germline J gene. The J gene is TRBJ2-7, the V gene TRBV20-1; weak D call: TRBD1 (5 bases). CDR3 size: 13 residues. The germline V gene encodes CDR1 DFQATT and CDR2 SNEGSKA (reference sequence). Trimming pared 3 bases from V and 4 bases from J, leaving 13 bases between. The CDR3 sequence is CSARRKGDYEQYF. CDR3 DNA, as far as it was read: TGCAGTGCTAGGAGAAAAGGGGATTACGAG.

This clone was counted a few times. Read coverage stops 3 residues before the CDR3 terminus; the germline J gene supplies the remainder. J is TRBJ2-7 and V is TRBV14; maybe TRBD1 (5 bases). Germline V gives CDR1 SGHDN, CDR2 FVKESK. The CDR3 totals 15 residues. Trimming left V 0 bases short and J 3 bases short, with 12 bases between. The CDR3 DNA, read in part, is TGTGCCAGCAGCCAAGAGAAAGGGGCCTACTACGAG. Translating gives CASSQEKGAYYE. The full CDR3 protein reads CASSQEKGAYYEQYF.

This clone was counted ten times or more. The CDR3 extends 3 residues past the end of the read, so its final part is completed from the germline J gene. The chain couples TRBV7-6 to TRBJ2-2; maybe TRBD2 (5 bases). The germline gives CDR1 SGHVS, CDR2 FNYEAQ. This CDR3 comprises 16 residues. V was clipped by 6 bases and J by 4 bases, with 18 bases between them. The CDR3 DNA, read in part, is TGTGCCAGCAGTCCCAGCGGCTCGCGGGCCACCGGGGAG. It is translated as CASSPSGSRATGE. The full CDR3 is CASSPSGSRATGELFF.

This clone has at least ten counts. The CDR3 loop is CASGFPETPFSSYNEQFF. CDR3 DNA (partial): TGCGCCAGCGGTTTTCCAGAGACACCCTTTAGCTCCTACAATGAG. The chain links TRBV4-1 to TRBJ2-1; no firm D call. The read ends 3 residues shy of where the CDR3 ends; the end is completed using the germline J gene. Trimming shortened V by 8 bases and J by 0 bases, and 23 bases separated the two germline ends. Germline V CDR1 and CDR2: MGHRA, YSYEKL. This CDR3 is 18 amino acids long.

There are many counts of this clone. The DNA read from the CDR3 is TGTGCCAGCAGCGTAGCTTCACAGCCAGCCTACAATGAG. Translated: CASSVASQPAYNE. The entire CDR3 protein reads CASSVASQPAYNEQFF. The chain is built from TRBV9 and TRBJ2-1; no firm D call. Sequencing ends 3 residues short of the CDR3 end; the germline J gene provides the rest. The CDR3 covers 16 residues. Trimming left V 0 bases short and J 2 bases short, with 12 bases between. Germline V gene sequence: CDR1 SGDLS, CDR2 YYNGEE.